This TCR beta chain originates from a study of T-cell reconstitution after alpha-beta-depleted transplantation in children. Unique molecular identifiers were incorporated into the prepared TCRbeta library. TCRdb re-derived calls from the PCR reads in MiXCR, one entry per CDR3 protein. The sample holds some 200,000 distinct CDR3 sequences, approximately 9% seen once. Germline CDR1 and CDR2: MNHNS and SASEGT. The V end was cut by 5 bases, the J end by 0 bases, with 11 bases between. The CDR3 has 15 residues. This clonotype appeared a few times. V and J are TRBV6-1 and TRBJ1-5; possibly TRBD1 for D (6 bases). The starting material was PBMCs from the stem cell graft donor, obtained from the stem cell graft. This clonotype was sampled from a human donor who donated a stem cell graft to a child with acute lymphoblastic leukemia. CDR3 region: CASSRGQTSNQPQHF. Written as DNA, the CDR3 is TGTGCCAGCAGTCGAGGACAGACTAGCAATCAGCCCCAGCATTTT.